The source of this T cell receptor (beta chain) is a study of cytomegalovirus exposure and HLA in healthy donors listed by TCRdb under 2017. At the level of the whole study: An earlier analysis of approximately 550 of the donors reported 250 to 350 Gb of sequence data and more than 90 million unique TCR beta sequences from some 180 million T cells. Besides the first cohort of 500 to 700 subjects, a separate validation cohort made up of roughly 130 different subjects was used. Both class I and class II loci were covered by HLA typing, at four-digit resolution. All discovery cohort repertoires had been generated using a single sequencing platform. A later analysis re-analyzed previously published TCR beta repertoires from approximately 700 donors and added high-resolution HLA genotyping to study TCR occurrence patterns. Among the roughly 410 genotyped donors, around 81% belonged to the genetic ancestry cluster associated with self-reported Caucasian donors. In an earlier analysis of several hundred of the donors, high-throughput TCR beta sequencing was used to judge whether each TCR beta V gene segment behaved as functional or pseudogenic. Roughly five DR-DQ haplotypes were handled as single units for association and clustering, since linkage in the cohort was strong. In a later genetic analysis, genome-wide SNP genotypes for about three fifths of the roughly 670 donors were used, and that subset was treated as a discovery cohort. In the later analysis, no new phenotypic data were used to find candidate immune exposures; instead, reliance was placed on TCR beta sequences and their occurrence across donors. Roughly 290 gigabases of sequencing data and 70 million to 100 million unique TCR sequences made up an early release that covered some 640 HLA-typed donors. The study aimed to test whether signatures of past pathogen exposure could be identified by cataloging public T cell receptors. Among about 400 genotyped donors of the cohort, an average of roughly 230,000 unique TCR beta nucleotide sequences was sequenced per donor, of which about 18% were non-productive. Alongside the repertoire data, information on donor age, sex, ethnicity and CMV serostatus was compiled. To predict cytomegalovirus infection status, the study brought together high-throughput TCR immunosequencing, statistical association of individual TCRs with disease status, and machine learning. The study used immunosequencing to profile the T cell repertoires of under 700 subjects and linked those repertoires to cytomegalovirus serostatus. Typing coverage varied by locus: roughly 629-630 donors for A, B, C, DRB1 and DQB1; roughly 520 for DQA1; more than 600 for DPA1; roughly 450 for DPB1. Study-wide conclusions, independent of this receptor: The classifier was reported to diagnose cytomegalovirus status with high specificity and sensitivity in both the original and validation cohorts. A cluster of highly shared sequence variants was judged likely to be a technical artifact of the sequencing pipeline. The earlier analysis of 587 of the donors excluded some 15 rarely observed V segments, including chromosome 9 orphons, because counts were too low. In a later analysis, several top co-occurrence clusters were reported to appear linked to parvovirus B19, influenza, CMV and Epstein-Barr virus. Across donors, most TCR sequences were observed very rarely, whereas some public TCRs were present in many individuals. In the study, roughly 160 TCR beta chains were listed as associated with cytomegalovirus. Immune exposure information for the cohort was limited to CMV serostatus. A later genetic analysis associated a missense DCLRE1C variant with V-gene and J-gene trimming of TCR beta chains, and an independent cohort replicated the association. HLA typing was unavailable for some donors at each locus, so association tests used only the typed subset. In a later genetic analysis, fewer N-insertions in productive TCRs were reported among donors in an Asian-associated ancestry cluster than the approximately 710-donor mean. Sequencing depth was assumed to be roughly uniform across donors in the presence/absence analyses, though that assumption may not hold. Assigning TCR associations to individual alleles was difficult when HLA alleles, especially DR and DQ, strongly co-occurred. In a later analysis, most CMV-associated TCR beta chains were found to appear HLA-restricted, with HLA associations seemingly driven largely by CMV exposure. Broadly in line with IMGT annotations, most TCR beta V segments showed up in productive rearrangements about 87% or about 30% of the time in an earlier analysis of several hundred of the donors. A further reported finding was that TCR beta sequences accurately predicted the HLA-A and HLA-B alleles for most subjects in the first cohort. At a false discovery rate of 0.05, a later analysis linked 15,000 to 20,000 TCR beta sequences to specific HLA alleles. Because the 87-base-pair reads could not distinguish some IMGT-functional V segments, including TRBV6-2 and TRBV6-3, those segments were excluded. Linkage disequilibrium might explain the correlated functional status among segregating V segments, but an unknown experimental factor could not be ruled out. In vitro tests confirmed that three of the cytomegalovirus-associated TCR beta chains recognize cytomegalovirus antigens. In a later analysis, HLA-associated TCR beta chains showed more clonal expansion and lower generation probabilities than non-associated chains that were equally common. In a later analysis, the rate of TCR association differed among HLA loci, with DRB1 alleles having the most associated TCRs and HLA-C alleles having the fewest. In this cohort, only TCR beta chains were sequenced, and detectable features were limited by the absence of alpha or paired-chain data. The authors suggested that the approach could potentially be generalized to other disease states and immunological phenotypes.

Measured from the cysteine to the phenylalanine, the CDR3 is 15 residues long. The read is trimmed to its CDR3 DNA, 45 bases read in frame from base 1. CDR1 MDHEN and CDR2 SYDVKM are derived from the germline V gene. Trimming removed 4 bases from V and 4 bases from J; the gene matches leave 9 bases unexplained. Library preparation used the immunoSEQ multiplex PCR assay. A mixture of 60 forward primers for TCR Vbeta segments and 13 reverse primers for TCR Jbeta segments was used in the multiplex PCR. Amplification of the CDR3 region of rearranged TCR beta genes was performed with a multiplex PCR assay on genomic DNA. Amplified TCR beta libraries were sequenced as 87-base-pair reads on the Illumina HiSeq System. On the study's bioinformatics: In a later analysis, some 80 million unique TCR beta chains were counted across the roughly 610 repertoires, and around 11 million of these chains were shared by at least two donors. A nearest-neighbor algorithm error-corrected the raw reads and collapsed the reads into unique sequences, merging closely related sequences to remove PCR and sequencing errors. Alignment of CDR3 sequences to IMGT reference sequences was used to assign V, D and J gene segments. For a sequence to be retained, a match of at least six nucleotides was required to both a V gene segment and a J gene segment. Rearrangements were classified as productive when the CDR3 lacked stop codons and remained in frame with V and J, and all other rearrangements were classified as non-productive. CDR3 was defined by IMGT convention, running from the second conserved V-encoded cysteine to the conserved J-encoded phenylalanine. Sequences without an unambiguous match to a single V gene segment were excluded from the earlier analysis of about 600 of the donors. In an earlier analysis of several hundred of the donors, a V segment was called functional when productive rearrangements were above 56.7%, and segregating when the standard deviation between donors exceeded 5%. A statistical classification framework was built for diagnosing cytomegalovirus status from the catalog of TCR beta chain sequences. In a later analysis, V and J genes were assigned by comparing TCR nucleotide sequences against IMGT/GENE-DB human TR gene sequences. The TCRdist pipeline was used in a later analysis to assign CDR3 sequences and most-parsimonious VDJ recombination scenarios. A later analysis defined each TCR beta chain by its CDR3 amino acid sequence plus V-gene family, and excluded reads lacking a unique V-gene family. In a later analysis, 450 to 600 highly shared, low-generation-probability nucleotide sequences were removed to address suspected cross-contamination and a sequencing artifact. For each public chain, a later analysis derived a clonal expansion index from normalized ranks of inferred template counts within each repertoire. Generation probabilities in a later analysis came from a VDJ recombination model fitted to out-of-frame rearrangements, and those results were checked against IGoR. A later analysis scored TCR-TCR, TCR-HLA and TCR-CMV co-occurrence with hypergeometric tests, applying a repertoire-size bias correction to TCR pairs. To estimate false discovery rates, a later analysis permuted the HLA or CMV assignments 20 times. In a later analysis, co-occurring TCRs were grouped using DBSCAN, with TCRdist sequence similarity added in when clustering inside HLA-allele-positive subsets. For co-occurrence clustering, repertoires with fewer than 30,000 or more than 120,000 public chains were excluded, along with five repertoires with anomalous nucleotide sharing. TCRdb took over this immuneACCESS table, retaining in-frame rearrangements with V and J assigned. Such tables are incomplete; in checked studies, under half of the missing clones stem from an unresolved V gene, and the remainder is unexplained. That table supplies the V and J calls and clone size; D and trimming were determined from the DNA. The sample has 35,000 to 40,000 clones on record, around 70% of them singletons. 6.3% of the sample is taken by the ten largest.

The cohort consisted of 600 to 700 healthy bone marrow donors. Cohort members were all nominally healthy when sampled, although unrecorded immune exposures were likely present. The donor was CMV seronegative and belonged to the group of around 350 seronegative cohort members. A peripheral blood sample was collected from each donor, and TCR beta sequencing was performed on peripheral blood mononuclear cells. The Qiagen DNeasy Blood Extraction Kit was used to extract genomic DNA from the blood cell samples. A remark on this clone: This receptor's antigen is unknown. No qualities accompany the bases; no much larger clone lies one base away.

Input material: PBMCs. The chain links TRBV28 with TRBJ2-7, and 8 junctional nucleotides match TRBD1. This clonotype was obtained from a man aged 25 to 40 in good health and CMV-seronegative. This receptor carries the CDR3 CASSSAGTGRYEQYF. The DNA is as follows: TGTGCCAGCAGTTCCGCCGGGACAGGAAGGTACGAGCAGTACTTC.